One and the same sample provided the 8 T cell receptor beta chains below, sequenced in a study of cytomegalovirus exposure and HLA in healthy donors (dated by TCRdb to the late 2010s). The library was obtained by the immunoSEQ multiplex PCR assay. The multiplex PCR relied on a mix of 60 forward primers for TCR Vbeta segments and 13 reverse primers for TCR Jbeta segments. Imported from immuneACCESS, the table was reduced by TCRdb to in-frame sequences with V and J called. These copies leave out some clones; in studies compared against another copy, an unresolved V gene accounts for under half, and the cause of the remainder is not known. The sample table lists 75,000 to 100,000 clones, around 77% of them with a count of one. Of the sample, around 3.4% falls within the top ten clones. Specimen: PBMCs. The source is a man aged 40-55 years in good health and CMV-seronegative.

The gene calls are TRBV7-2 and TRBJ2-1, with 7 bases lining up with TRBD2. The J segment lost 7 bases and the V segment lost 3 bases, leaving 9 bases of the junction unmatched. Per the germline V gene, CDR1 is SGHTA and CDR2 is FQGNSA. The CDR3 has 15 amino acids. CDR3 in DNA: TGTGCCAGCAGCTTTGACCGGACTAGTGTTAATGAGCAGTTCTTC. Its translation: CASSFDRTSVNEQFF. Based on the CDR3 plus reference TRBV7-2 and TRBJ2-1, the full variable domain is GAGVSQSPSNKVTEKGKDVELRCDPISGHTALYWYRQSLGQGLEFLIYFQGNSAPDKSGLPSDRFSAERTGGSVSTLTIQRTQQEDSAVYLCASSFDRTSVNEQFFGPGTRLTVL.

This clone was observed a single time. The J gene is TRBJ2-1, the V gene TRBV11-2; 8 bases are shared with TRBD2. The germline CDR1 and CDR2 sequences are SGHAT and FQNNGV. V was clipped by 3 bases and J by 2 bases; unmatched bases: 3. The CDR3 extends over 15 amino acids. The CDR3 region is CASSFGGGTYNEQFF. In DNA form, the CDR3 reads TGTGCCAGCAGCTTTGGCGGGGGGACCTACAATGAGCAGTTCTTC. Looking up the rest from reference TRBV11-2 and TRBJ2-1 gives the full variable domain: EAGVAQSPRYKIIEKRQSVAFWCNPISGHATLYWYQQILGQGPKLLIQFQNNGVVDDSQLPKDRFSAERLKGVDSTLKIQPAKLEDSAVYLCASSFGGGTYNEQFFGPGTRLTVL.

This clone was picked up a small number of times. The V and J genes are TRBV2 and TRBJ2-7; no clear D gene. This CDR3 is 13 amino acids long. The V end lost 7 bases, the J end lost 2 bases, and 12 bases lay between the germline ends. Germline V gene lookup returns CDR1 SNHLY and CDR2 FYNNEI. CDR3 nucleotide sequence: TGTGCCAGCAATCCCGAATCTACCTACGAGCAGTACTTC. It yields the protein CASNPESTYEQYF.

The chain couples TRBV30 to TRBJ2-1, with D tentatively TRBD2 (5 bases). V gave up 2 bases and J gave up 9 bases, with 11 bases separating them. This CDR3 is built from 12 residues. Germline-derived CDR1 and CDR2 are GTSNPN and SVGIG (reference sequence). The CDR3 sequence is CAWSQVAGEQFF. The CDR3 nucleotides are TGTGCCTGGAGTCAGGTTGCGGGTGAGCAGTTCTTC.

A single count supports this clone. V and J are TRBV5-6 and TRBJ2-7; D possibly corresponds to TRBD2 (5 bases). The CDR3 spans 13 residues. Trimming pared 0 bases from V and 7 bases from J, leaving 11 bases between. Germline CDR1 and CDR2: SGHDT and YYEEEE. The CDR3 is CASSLGGFSEQYF. The CDR3 bases are TGTGCCAGCAGCTTGGGCGGGTTCTCTGAGCAGTACTTC.

This chain connects TRBV6-5 to TRBJ1-2; TRBD1 matches at 7 bases. Germline CDR1 is MNHEY and CDR2 is SVGAGI. J gave up 8 bases and V 2 bases, and 8 bases lay outside the gene matches. The CDR3 totals 14 residues. The CDR3 reads CASSYTGQGDGYTF. CDR3 coding DNA: TGTGCCAGCAGTTACACGGGGCAGGGGGACGGCTACACCTTC.

J is TRBJ2-3 and V is TRBV5-1, with 12 bases lining up with TRBD2. This CDR3 is built from 16 residues. With V trimmed by 4 bases and J by 4 bases, 7 bases remained unmatched. Per germline, CDR1 SGHRS and CDR2 YFSETQ. This CDR3 reads CASSHSLAGGSDTQYF. The CDR3 nucleotides read TGCGCCAGCAGCCACTCACTAGCGGGGGGTTCAGATACGCAGTATTTT.

The CDR3 DNA is TGTGCCAGCTCCCCGGGACTAGCGGGGAGGAGGCAAGAGACCCAGTACTTC. Translation gives CASSPGLAGRRQETQYF. The genes are TRBV18 and TRBJ2-5; TRBD2 aligns across 13 bases. J gave up 2 bases and V 6 bases, and 9 bases lay outside the gene matches. The CDR3 has 17 amino acids. Germline loops: CDR1 KGHSH, CDR2 LQKENI.